This passage covers 25 T cell receptor beta chains from one sample sequenced in a study of identical twins. TCRdb used MiXCR to reprocess the 5' RACE reads, holding one entry per CDR3 protein. This table has around 240,000 distinct CDR3 sequences, approximately 7% appearing once. The sample was also linked to a second study, of yellow fever vaccine responses in identical twins.

The sequencing input was memory (CD45RO+) T cells sorted from blood. These receptors were obtained from a woman aged 18-35 years in good health.

This clonotype was recorded many times. The chain employs TRBV5-1 and TRBJ2-5, with 7 nucleotides matching TRBD1. There are 14 residues in the CDR3. The ends lost 0 bases at V and 5 bases at J; junction bases unmatched: 4. Germline values: CDR1 SGHRS, CDR2 YFSETQ. Here the CDR3 reads CASSLGDSQETQYF. As DNA, the CDR3 is TGCGCCAGCAGCTTGGGGGACAGTCAGGAGACCCAGTACTTC.

The chain uses TRBV20-1 and TRBJ2-5; 7 bases line up with TRBD1. Per germline, CDR1 DFQATT and CDR2 SNEGSKA (reference sequence). This CDR3 spans 21 amino acids. Losses at the gene ends were 5 bases for V and 5 bases for J; bases not matched to a gene: 32. The CDR3 sequence is CSAAHRPPGLLPGQSMETQYF. The CDR3 DNA follows: TGCAGTGCTGCGCACCGACCCCCCGGTCTCTTGCCGGGACAGAGTATGGAGACCCAGTACTTC.

The rearrangement uses TRBV5-1 and TRBJ1-3; 7 nucleotides agree with TRBD1. CDR3 length: 15 residues. Trimming took 5 bases from V and 0 from J; bases not matched to a gene: 5. Germline CDR1 and CDR2: SGHRS and YFSETQ. The CDR3 bases are TGCGCCAGCAGGCAAACAGGGGCCTCTGGAAACACCATATATTTT. Amino acid sequence: CASRQTGASGNTIYF.

V is TRBV10-3 and J is TRBJ2-3; D may be TRBD2 (5 bases). The V gene lost 0 bases and the J gene lost 2 bases, with 24 bases spanning the gap. Germline V gene sequence: CDR1 ENHRY, CDR2 SYGVKD. This CDR3 comprises 20 residues. The CDR3 here is CAISESTTGIPAVYTDTQYF. The CDR3 nucleotides read TGTGCCATCAGTGAGTCTACTACCGGAATCCCAGCGGTATACACAGATACGCAGTATTTT.

This clonotype was picked up many times. V and J are TRBV29-1 and TRBJ2-6; D possibly matches TRBD1 or TRBD2 (5 bases each). The CDR3 consists of 17 residues. Germline loops: CDR1 SQVTM, CDR2 ANQGSEA. Trimming shortened V by 0 bases and J by 4 bases, and 16 bases separated the two germline ends. CDR3 DNA: TGCAGCGTTGAAGAGGGTAGCCGGGGCTCCGGGGCCAACGTCCTGACTTTC. It codes for CSVEEGSRGSGANVLTF.

This clonotype was detected only a few times. The chain recombines TRBV20-1 with TRBJ2-7; D remains ambiguous. This CDR3 is built from 13 residues. CDR1 and CDR2 (germline): DFQATT, SNEGSKA (reference sequence). Trimming took 4 bases from V and 2 from J, leaving 12 bases between them. In DNA, the CDR3 is TGCAGTGCTACTGGACGAGTTGCCTACGAGCAGTACTTC. It encodes CSATGRVAYEQYF.

The V gene is TRBV2, the J gene TRBJ2-5, with D perhaps matching TRBD2 (6 bases). The CDR3 is made up of 15 amino acids. Between the trimmed V and J ends, which lost 2 bases and 3 bases, there was a span of 13 bases. The germline CDR1 and CDR2 sequences are SNHLY and FYNNEI. CDR3: CASSEPPGLKETQYF. The CDR3 DNA reads TGTGCCAGCAGTGAACCCCCGGGACTGAAAGAGACCCAGTACTTC.

The V and J genes are TRBV28 and TRBJ1-3, with no clear D. Trimming removed 5 bases at V and 4 bases at J, with 12 bases between. Germline assignment: CDR1 MDHEN and CDR2 SYDVKM. There are 14 residues in the CDR3. CDR3 coding DNA: TGTGCCAGCAGTGGATACGGAGAGGGAAACACCATATATTTT. It codes for CASSGYGEGNTIYF.

This clonotype has at least ten counts. The rearrangement uses TRBV24-1 and TRBJ2-1; 7 bases are a match to TRBD1. Germline V CDR1 and CDR2: KGHDR, SFDVKD. The CDR3 contains 14 residues. J gave up 0 bases and V 9 bases, and 4 bases lay outside the gene matches. This chain's CDR3 is CATRDSSSYNEQFF. DNA of the CDR3: TGTGCCACCCGGGACAGTAGCTCCTACAATGAGCAGTTCTTC.

This clonotype has a count of ten or more. J is TRBJ2-3 and V is TRBV6-2 or TRBV6-3; 13 positions agree with TRBD2. CDR1 MNHEY and CDR2 SVGEGT come from the germline V gene. The trim removed 6 bases at V and 5 bases at J, leaving 5 bases unmatched. CDR3 length: 15 residues. As DNA, the CDR3 is TGTGCCAGCAGACGACTAGCGGGGGGACGAGATACGCAGTATTTT. This codes for CASRRLAGGRDTQYF.

There are many counts of this clonotype. The chain carries TRBV4-1 and TRBJ1-5; D remains ambiguous. V was clipped by 2 bases and J by 3 bases, with 11 bases between them. CDR1 is MGHRA and CDR2 is YSYEKL in the germline V gene. CDR3 length: 15 residues. The CDR3 here is CASSQRLAYNQPQHF. The CDR3 DNA reads TGCGCCAGCAGCCAAAGGTTAGCTTACAATCAGCCCCAGCATTTT.

The genes are TRBV28 and TRBJ2-2, with 9 bases that match TRBD2. J lost 6 bases, V lost 4 bases, and 3 bases had no gene match. The CDR3 is 14 residues long. Germline V gene lookup returns CDR1 MDHEN and CDR2 SYDVKM. The chain's CDR3 is CASSSGTSPGELFF. The CDR3 DNA reads as TGTGCCAGCAGTTCGGGGACTAGCCCCGGGGAGCTGTTTTTT. Full variable domain (missing parts from reference TRBV28 and TRBJ2-2): DVKVTQSSRYLVKRTGEKVFLECVQDMDHENMFWYRQDPGLGLRLIYFSYDVKMKEKGDIPEGYSVSREKKERFSLILESASTNQTSMYLCASSSGTSPGELFFGEGSRLTVL.

This clonotype was counted a few times. The junction and the germline gene differ at one end; a read error may be behind it. For the CDR3, the DNA is TGTGCCACCAACCCGGGGGTAGCGGGAGGCCGGTACAGTGAGCAGTTCTTC. This encodes CATNPGVAGGRYSEQFF. J is TRBJ2-1 and V is TRBV19; 10 positions agree with TRBD2. This CDR3 is built from 17 residues. The V gene's germline CDR1 is LNHDA and CDR2 SQIVND (reference sequence).

This clonotype was seen more than once but under ten times. The chain uses TRBV7-8 and TRBJ2-7; tentatively, D is TRBD1 (7 bases). Trimming left V 5 bases short and J 2 bases short, with 13 bases between. Germline values: CDR1 SGHVS, CDR2 FQNEAQ. CDR3 length: 14 residues. CDR3 sequence reads: CASSPGGRTYEQYF. The CDR3 DNA reads TGTGCCAGCAGCCCAGGGGGGCGAACCTACGAGCAGTACTTC.

The chain joins TRBV27 to TRBJ2-7, with D tentatively TRBD1 (6 bases). The CDR3 length is 13 residues. V dropped 2 bases and J dropped 5 bases, with 10 bases sitting between them. Germline CDR1 and CDR2: MNHEY and SMNVEV (reference sequence). The CDR3 DNA reads TGTGCCAGCAGTTTAAATGGGGGCGACGAGCAGTACTTC. Residues: CASSLNGGDEQYF.

This clonotype was detected ten times or more. The chain carries TRBV5-1 and TRBJ2-1, with 8 positions matching TRBD1. V shed 3 bases and J 9 bases; nucleotides not matched to a gene: 8. Per germline, CDR1 SGHRS and CDR2 YFSETQ. The CDR3 extends over 14 amino acids. Here the CDR3 reads CASSSLTGGGEQFF. CDR3 bases: TGCGCCAGCAGCTCCCTAACAGGGGGTGGTGAGCAGTTCTTC.

This clonotype has only a few counts. V usage is TRBV27 and J usage is TRBJ2-2, with TRBD2 matching over 8 bases. This CDR3 has 16 amino acids. With V trimmed by 4 bases and J by 6 bases, 10 bases remained unmatched. Germline-derived CDR1 and CDR2 are MNHEY and SMNVEV (reference sequence). CDR3 amino acids: CASSSGLAFTAGELFF. The CDR3 bases are TGTGCCAGCAGTTCCGGACTAGCCTTCACGGCCGGGGAGCTGTTTTTT.

This clonotype has at least ten counts. V and J are TRBV20-1 and TRBJ1-1; no firm D call. Germline lookup yields CDR1 DFQATT and CDR2 SNEGSKA (reference sequence). Trimming took 3 bases from V and 0 from J, leaving 8 bases between them. The CDR3 is made up of 13 amino acids. The CDR3 reads CSASWTLNTEAFF. CDR3 coding DNA: TGCAGTGCTAGTTGGACCCTGAACACTGAAGCTTTCTTT.

The V gene is TRBV29-1, the J gene TRBJ2-1; TRBD2 matches 13 bases. The CDR3 is made up of 19 amino acids. The junction had 10 bases not matched to a gene; V was cut back by 2 bases and J by 0 bases. CDR1 is SQVTM and CDR2 is ANQGSEA in the germline V gene. CDR3 nucleotide sequence: TGCAGCGTTGAATTAGACGGGACTAGCGGGAAACGCTCCTACAATGAGCAGTTCTTC. It specifies CSVELDGTSGKRSYNEQFF.

In this sample, this clonotype turned up many times. The gene calls are TRBV20-1 and TRBJ2-5; 11 positions agree with TRBD2. CDR1 is DFQATT and CDR2 is SNEGSKA in the germline V gene (reference sequence). The CDR3 totals 14 residues. Germline trimming cut 5 bases from V and 2 bases from J; bases unmatched to any gene: 4. CDR3 DNA: TGCAGTGCTCCGCTAGCGGGGGGACAAGAGACCCAGTACTTC. The encoded protein is CSAPLAGGQETQYF.

The table lists this clonotype with a few counts. J is TRBJ2-5 and V is TRBV3-1; TRBD2 agrees at 10 bases. CDR3 length equals 14 residues. V was clipped by 2 bases and J by 4 bases; unmatched bases: 1. The germline CDR1 and CDR2 sequences are LGHDT and YNNKEL (reference sequence). CDR3 amino acids: CASSQLAGGETQYF. The CDR3 bases are TGTGCCAGCAGCCAATTAGCGGGAGGAGAGACCCAGTACTTC.

This clonotype has a count of ten or more. The chain employs TRBV7-2 and TRBJ1-5; the D gene is possibly TRBD1 (6 bases). Germline V gene lookup returns CDR1 SGHTA and CDR2 FQGNSA. This CDR3 has 15 residues. Trimming pared 5 bases from V and 3 bases from J, leaving 14 bases between. The CDR3 DNA reads TGTGCCAGCAGCCCCCGTACAGGGCCCAATCAGCCCCAGCATTTT. It is translated as CASSPRTGPNQPQHF.

The chain combines TRBV6-4 with TRBJ2-3; D gene ambiguous. V lost 5 bases and J lost 0, with 6 bases in between. CDR3 length: 13 residues. From germline, CDR1 is MRHNA and CDR2 SNTAGT. The CDR3 loop is CASSYASTDTQYF. As DNA, the CDR3 is TGTGCCAGCAGTTACGCAAGCACAGATACGCAGTATTTT.

The chain carries TRBV4-1 and TRBJ2-5; 15 nucleotides align to TRBD2. The CDR3 is 17 residues long. Germline V CDR1 and CDR2: MGHRA, YSYEKL. V dropped 0 bases and J dropped 2; count of bases not matched to a gene: 1. The CDR3 region has the DNA TGCGCCAGCAGCCAAGACGGACTAGCGGGGGGGCAAGAGACCCAGTACTTC. Its protein product is CASSQDGLAGGQETQYF.

This clonotype was seen ten or more times. The chain uses TRBV28 and TRBJ2-3, with 7 bases identical to TRBD1. Unmatched junction bases numbered 6, after V lost 7 bases and J lost 2 bases. The germline CDR1 and CDR2 sequences are MDHEN and SYDVKM. The CDR3 is made up of 14 amino acids. This CDR3 reads CASTDRVDTDTQYF. The CDR3 nucleotides are TGTGCCAGCACCGACAGGGTAGACACAGATACGCAGTATTTT.